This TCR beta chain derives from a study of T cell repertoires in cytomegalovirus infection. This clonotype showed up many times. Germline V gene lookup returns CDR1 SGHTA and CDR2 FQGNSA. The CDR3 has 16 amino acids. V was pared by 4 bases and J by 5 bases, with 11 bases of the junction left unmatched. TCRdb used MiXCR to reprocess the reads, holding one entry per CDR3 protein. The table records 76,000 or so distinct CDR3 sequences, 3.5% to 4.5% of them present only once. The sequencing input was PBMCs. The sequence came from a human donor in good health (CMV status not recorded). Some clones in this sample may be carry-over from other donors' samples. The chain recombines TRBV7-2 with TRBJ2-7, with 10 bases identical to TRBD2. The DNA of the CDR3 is TGTGCCAGCAGCTCGAGAGCCCTAGCGGGAGTAGACGAGCAGTACTTC. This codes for CASSSRALAGVDEQYF.